These 30 T cell receptor beta chains came from one sample sequenced in a study of immune evolution from preneoplasia to lung adenocarcinoma. Sequencing used immunoSEQ multiplex PCR; TCRdb keeps in-frame clones, though not all of them. In the table there are 3,500 or so clones, roughly four fifths of which are singletons. Specimen: FFPE minimally invasive lung adenocarcinoma tissue. The receptors were gathered from a person between 55 and 80 years old with lung adenocarcinoma.

The chain couples TRBV2 to TRBJ2-5; 7 nucleotides agree with TRBD1. Germline lookup yields CDR1 SNHLY and CDR2 FYNNEI. The CDR3 length is 13 residues. Germline trimming cut 8 bases from V and 1 base from J; bases unmatched to any gene: 4. The CDR3 DNA sequence: TGTGCCAGCGGAAGGGACAGCCAAGAGACCCAGTACTTC. Protein sequence: CASGRDSQETQYF.

The chain links TRBV20-1 to TRBJ2-5, with D uncertain. CDR1 DFQATT and CDR2 SNEGSKA come from the germline V gene (reference sequence). V was trimmed by 3 bases and J by 5 bases, leaving 7 bases between them. The CDR3 consists of 11 residues. The CDR3 nucleotides are TGCAGTGCTAGGGAACGGGAGACCCAGTACTTC. Translated: CSARERETQYF.

This chain joins TRBV7-2 and TRBJ1-5; D is perhaps TRBD1 (5 bases). V was cut by 5 bases and J by 6 bases, with 17 bases left in between. Germline V gene data show CDR1 as SGHTA and CDR2 as FQGNSA. The CDR3 is 15 residues long. CDR3 DNA sequence: TGTGCCAGCAGCCTAGTTGGGGGGGAGAGTCAGCCCCAGCATTTT. Translated: CASSLVGGESQPQHF. The entire variable domain, with the rest obtained from reference TRBV7-2 and TRBJ1-5, is as follows: GAGVSQSPSNKVTEKGKDVELRCDPISGHTALYWYRQSLGQGLEFLIYFQGNSAPDKSGLPSDRFSAERTGGSVSTLTIQRTQQEDSAVYLCASSLVGGESQPQHFGDGTRLSIL.

The V and J genes are TRBV27 and TRBJ1-1, with TRBD1 identical over 9 bases. The V gene end was trimmed by 4 bases and the J gene end by 4 bases; junction bases not matched to a gene: 7. CDR1 MNHEY and CDR2 SMNVEV come from the germline V gene (reference sequence). CDR3 size: 15 residues. CDR3 sequence reads: CASSSPDRGPTEAFF. For the CDR3, the DNA is TGTGCCAGCAGTTCTCCGGACAGGGGCCCCACTGAAGCTTTCTTT.

This clone was counted between two and nine times. The chain uses TRBV5-6 and TRBJ2-2; D possibly corresponds to TRBD1 (5 bases). Germline V CDR1 and CDR2: SGHDT, YYEEEE. V lost 4 bases and J lost 4, with 14 bases in between. The CDR3 has 15 amino acids. As DNA, the CDR3 is TGTGCCAGCAGCGCAAGACAGTTTCGCACCGGGGAGCTGTTTTTT. It is translated as CASSARQFRTGELFF.

To note about this clone: At one boundary the junction diverges from the germline segment, which might be a read error. DNA of the CDR3: TGTGCCATTAGTGAGTCTGGACAGTTGGTTTCTTACGAGCAGTACTTC. It encodes CAISESGQLVSYEQYF. The chain links TRBV10-3 to TRBJ2-7, with a possible D match to TRBD1 (6 bases). The CDR3 has 16 residues. Looked up from germline, CDR1 is ENHRY and CDR2 is SYGVKD.

The V gene is TRBV11-3, the J gene TRBJ2-7, with D tentatively TRBD1 or TRBD2 (5 bases each). The V and J ends lost 5 bases and 3 bases respectively, with 14 bases between them. Germline V gene sequence: CDR1 SGHNT, CDR2 YENEEA. This CDR3 contains 14 residues. The CDR3 sequence is CASSLVGPLYEQYF. CDR3 DNA sequence: TGTGCCAGCAGCCTCGTGGGACCTCTCTACGAGCAGTACTTC.

The chain employs TRBV18 and TRBJ1-5, with D tentatively TRBD1 (5 bases). Trimming took 1 base from V and 4 from J, leaving 5 bases between them. The CDR3 has 13 amino acids. Germline loops: CDR1 KGHSH, CDR2 LQKENI. The CDR3 loop reads CASSPQGNQPQHF. In nucleotides, the CDR3 is TGTGCCAGCTCACCACAGGGGAATCAGCCCCAGCATTTT.

CDR3 DNA: TGTGCCAGCAGTGGGCTACAGGGGGCTGAGACCCAGTACTTC. Protein sequence: CASSGLQGAETQYF. The chain has TRBV6-1 and TRBJ2-5; 9 positions agree with TRBD1. V lost 4 bases to trimming and J lost 5 bases; unmatched junction nucleotides: 5. Germline V lookup: CDR1 MNHNS, CDR2 SASEGT. This CDR3 contains 14 residues.

This clone has a handful of counts. The V call is TRBV7-9, the J call TRBJ1-3; unclear D gene. The germline V gene has CDR1 SEHNR and CDR2 FQNEAQ (reference sequence). V was trimmed by 2 bases and J by 2 bases, leaving 1 base between them. The CDR3 is made up of 12 amino acids. CDR3 in amino acids: CASSLTGNTIYF. In DNA form, the CDR3 reads TGTGCCAGCAGCTTAACTGGAAACACCATATATTTT. Together with reference TRBV7-9 and TRBJ1-3, the CDR3 gives the full variable domain: DTGVSQNPRHKITKRGQNVTFRCDPISEHNRLYWYRQTLGQGPEFLTYFQNEAQLEKSRLLSDRFSAERPKGSFSTLEIQRTEQGDSAMYLCASSLTGNTIYFGEGSWLTVV.

This clone has only a few counts. The chain recombines TRBV2 with TRBJ2-7, with 10 bases matching TRBD1. The CDR3 is 14 amino acids. Germline CDR1 SNHLY, CDR2 FYNNEI. Trimming cost V 6 bases and J 6 bases; bases outside gene matches: 8. The CDR3 is CASSPGQGSTEQYF. The CDR3 coding sequence is TGTGCCAGCAGCCCGGGACAGGGGTCCACCGAGCAGTACTTC.

J is TRBJ1-1 and V is TRBV5-1; 7 positions match TRBD1. The CDR3 loop spans 16 amino acids. The germline gives CDR1 SGHRS, CDR2 YFSETQ. Trimming removed 4 bases from V and 6 bases from J; junction bases left unmatched: 15. For the CDR3, the DNA is TGCGCCAGCAGCCGGGATGGGGGCAGGGGGGTCTCTGAAGCTTTCTTT. It encodes CASSRDGGRGVSEAFF.

V usage is TRBV21-1 and J usage is TRBJ2-2; the D segment call TRBD1 is taken from the table without a DNA check. TRBV21-1 is given as a pseudogene. This CDR3 has 14 residues. The CDR3 DNA follows: TGTGCCAGCAGCAAGAGGGGGCCCACCGGGGAGCTGTTTTTT. Translation gives CASSKRGPTGELFF.

The chain combines TRBV6-1 with TRBJ1-4; D is perhaps TRBD1 (5 bases). The length of the CDR3 is 15 residues. The germline gives CDR1 MNHNS, CDR2 SASEGT. The germline V and J ends were trimmed by 4 bases and 4 bases, with 13 bases remaining between them. Here the CDR3 reads CASSGQGIINEKLFF. CDR3 in DNA: TGTGCCAGCAGTGGGCAGGGAATAATTAATGAAAAACTGTTTTTT.

The rearrangement uses TRBV11-3 and TRBJ2-3; weak D call: TRBD2 (5 bases). Trimming stripped 5 bases from V and 9 bases from J, with 15 bases between. Germline CDR1 SGHNT, CDR2 YENEEA. The CDR3 has 13 amino acids. The CDR3 sequence: CASSPWSGSTQYF. CDR3 DNA sequence: TGTGCCAGCAGCCCCTGGTCGGGGTCGACGCAGTATTTT.

The chain couples TRBV7-2 to TRBJ1-1; D gene ambiguous. The CDR3 runs 13 residues. V lost 6 bases and J 1 base, leaving 9 bases between the germline ends. Germline lookup yields CDR1 SGHTA and CDR2 FQGNSA. CDR3 amino acids: CASSITTNTEAFF. The CDR3 DNA reads as TGTGCCAGCAGTATCACGACGAACACTGAAGCTTTCTTT.

This chain uses TRBV11-2 with TRBJ2-5, with TRBD2 as a possible D gene (5 bases). CDR1 and CDR2 from the germline V gene are SGHAT and FQNNGV. The germline V and J ends were trimmed by 6 bases and 0 bases, with 8 bases remaining between them. The CDR3 length is 13 residues. The CDR3 nucleotides read TGTGCCAGCAGATCGGGGAACCAAGAGACCCAGTACTTC. It is translated as CASRSGNQETQYF.

The chain couples TRBV2 to TRBJ2-7, with no clear D. Germline V gives CDR1 SNHLY, CDR2 FYNNEI. This CDR3 has 12 residues. V was shortened by 4 bases and J by 2 bases, with 6 bases between the two germline ends. CDR3 in amino acids: CASSGRPYEQYF. The CDR3 DNA follows: TGTGCCAGCAGTGGACGGCCCTACGAGCAGTACTTC.

The rearrangement joins TRBV4-3 to TRBJ2-7; perhaps TRBD2 as D (5 bases). Germline V gene lookup returns CDR1 LGHNA and CDR2 YSLEER. V was shortened by 1 base and J by 0 bases, with 7 bases between the two germline ends. The CDR3 runs to 14 residues. CDR3 sequence reads: CASSQALASYEQYF. The CDR3 nucleotides are TGCGCCAGCAGCCAAGCGCTAGCCTCCTACGAGCAGTACTTC.

The chain is built from TRBV7-9 and TRBJ1-6; TRBD1 might be the D (5 bases). Trimming shortened V by 5 bases and J by 0 bases, and 14 bases separated the two germline ends. The CDR3 totals 17 residues. Germline V gives CDR1 SEHNR, CDR2 FQNEAQ (reference sequence). As DNA, the CDR3 is TGTGCCAGCAGCCATACAGGAGGGAGCTCCTATAATTCACCCCTCCACTTT. Its translation is CASSHTGGSSYNSPLHF. Drawing the rest from reference TRBV7-9 and TRBJ1-6, the complete variable domain is DTGVSQNPRHKITKRGQNVTFRCDPISEHNRLYWYRQTLGQGPEFLTYFQNEAQLEKSRLLSDRFSAERPKGSFSTLEIQRTEQGDSAMYLCASSHTGGSSYNSPLHFGNGTRLTVT.

The rearrangement joins TRBV7-9 to TRBJ2-2; possibly TRBD2 for D (6 bases). The V gene's germline CDR1 is SEHNR and CDR2 FQNEAQ (reference sequence). The CDR3 has 13 residues. V was pared by 1 base and J by 7 bases, with 7 bases between. DNA of the CDR3: TGTGCCAGCAGCTTAGGCGGGAACGGGGAGCTGTTTTTT. It yields the protein CASSLGGNGELFF.

V and J are TRBV5-1 and TRBJ1-1; possibly TRBD1 for D (6 bases). This CDR3 has 14 residues. Between the trimmed V and J ends, which lost 2 bases and 1 base, there was a span of 9 bases. Germline V CDR1 and CDR2: SGHRS, YFSETQ. This CDR3 is CASSLMDRNTEAFF. The CDR3 coding sequence is TGCGCCAGCAGCTTAATGGACAGGAACACTGAAGCTTTCTTT.

The chain is built from TRBV11-2 and TRBJ1-2, with D perhaps matching TRBD1 (6 bases). Per germline, CDR1 SGHAT and CDR2 FQNNGV. CDR3 length: 16 residues. V was clipped by 3 bases and J by 4 bases, with 18 bases between them. CDR3 in amino acids: CASSFAGARGGYGYTF. The CDR3 coding sequence is TGTGCCAGCAGCTTTGCAGGGGCCCGAGGGGGCTATGGCTACACCTTC.

This chain connects TRBV5-1 to TRBJ1-1; 7 nucleotides agree with TRBD1. CDR3 length: 15 amino acids. Germline V CDR1 and CDR2: SGHRS, YFSETQ. V dropped 0 bases and J dropped 3; count of bases not matched to a gene: 5. CDR3 in amino acids: CASSLDGQEDTEAFF. The CDR3 DNA follows: TGCGCCAGCAGCTTGGACGGACAGGAAGACACTGAAGCTTTCTTT. The full variable domain, in which reference TRBV5-1 and TRBJ1-1 provide the parts outside the CDR3, is KAGVTQTPRYLIKTRGQQVTLSCSPISGHRSVSWYQQTPGQGLQFLFEYFSETQRNKGNFPGRFSGRQFSNSRSEMNVSTLELGDSALYLCASSLDGQEDTEAFFGQGTRLTVV.

V gene TRBV4-2 combines with J gene TRBJ1-1, with D hard to call. Trimming cost V 0 bases and J 2 bases, with 7 bases left between them. Germline assignment: CDR1 LGHNA and CDR2 YNFKEQ. The CDR3 consists of 14 residues. This CDR3 is CASSQDQVNTEAFF. CDR3 nucleotide sequence: TGTGCCAGCAGCCAAGACCAGGTAAACACTGAAGCTTTCTTT.

This clone is labeled as large (0.1 to 1%). The rearrangement uses TRBV6-6 and TRBJ2-5; D uncertain. Germline assignment: CDR1 MNHNY and CDR2 SVGAGI (reference sequence). The CDR3 has 11 amino acids. V lost 2 bases, J lost 4 bases, and 2 bases lay in between. CDR3 loop: CASSYPETQYF. In DNA, the CDR3 is TGTGCCAGCAGTTACCCAGAGACCCAGTACTTC.

The chain employs TRBV6-1 and TRBJ2-3, with D possibly matching TRBD1 (5 bases). The V gene lost 2 bases and the J gene lost 9 bases, with 15 bases spanning the gap. The CDR3 loop spans 14 amino acids. Looked up from germline, CDR1 is MNHNS and CDR2 is SASEGT. This CDR3 reads CASSEWPGPRTQYF. The CDR3 DNA is TGTGCCAGCAGTGAATGGCCAGGGCCCAGAACGCAGTATTTT.

This sequence joins TRBV27 and TRBJ2-5; D might be TRBD1 or TRBD2, each matching 7 bases. The CDR3 totals 14 residues. In germline, CDR1 is MNHEY, CDR2 SMNVEV (reference sequence). Deletions cut 7 bases from V and 4 bases from J, with 16 bases between. In nucleotides, the CDR3 is TGTGCCAGCATCCACAGGGGAGGGGTAGAGACCCAGTACTTC. The encoded protein is CASIHRGGVETQYF.

This sequence joins TRBV4-2 and TRBJ1-2, with D possibly matching TRBD1 (5 bases). This CDR3 contains 17 residues. From germline, CDR1 is LGHNA and CDR2 YNFKEQ. Trimming cost V 2 bases and J 4 bases, with 20 bases left between them. The chain's CDR3 is CASSQLLGEGRGYGYTF. CDR3 in DNA: TGTGCCAGCAGCCAACTGTTGGGGGAGGGGAGGGGCTATGGCTACACCTTC.

The V call is TRBV9, the J call TRBJ1-4; maybe TRBD1 (6 bases). The germline CDR1 and CDR2 sequences are SGDLS and YYNGEE. The germline V and J ends were trimmed by 4 bases and 7 bases, with 17 bases remaining between them. The CDR3 length is 15 residues. CDR3: CASSTQQGFTEKLFF. For the CDR3, the DNA is TGTGCCAGCAGCACCCAACAGGGCTTTACTGAAAAACTGTTTTTT.